The TCR beta chain under discussion was sequenced for a study of cytomegalovirus exposure and HLA in healthy donors. Study results and limitations: CMV antigen specificity of a few CMV-associated chains was confirmed in vitro.

As regards this clone: What it binds is not known.

The CDR3 is 14 residues long. With V trimmed by 7 bases and J by 5 bases, 6 bases remained unmatched. CDR1 is LNHDA and CDR2 is SQIVND in the germline V gene (reference sequence). Repertoires were generated with immunoSEQ multiplex PCR, while TCRdb's copy carries only in-frame clones and drops some. Counted here are some 80,000 clones, about 95% occurring once; the ten biggest clones make up 1.5% to 2%. The clonotype comes from a man aged 18 to 35 in good health and CMV-seropositive. Sequenced material: PBMCs. The gene calls are TRBV19 and TRBJ2-1, with 9 bases that match TRBD1. CDR3 amino acids: CASIGQGIHNEQFF. The CDR3 DNA sequence: TGTGCCAGTATCGGACAGGGGATCCACAATGAGCAGTTCTTC.